This entry lists 26 T cell receptor beta chains sequenced from one sample in a study of Ad26.COV2.S vaccination and SARS-CoV-2 variants. Sample treatment: about 20 received Ad26.COV2.S at low or high dose, single or two shots; about 5 received placebo; per-sample allocation not given. After the first vaccine or placebo injection, samples were drawn on day 63. Sequencing was performed with immunoSEQ multiplex PCR; in TCRdb, only in-frame clones are kept and a portion is missing. The sample includes almost 400,000 clones, about nine tenths seen only once; the top ten take 1.9%. Material: peripheral blood, obtained in a trial of Ad26.COV2.S vaccine versus placebo. The receptors derive from a person between 18 and 65 years old who received the Ad26.COV2.S COVID-19 vaccine or a placebo.

This clone was observed a handful of times. DNA of the CDR3: TGCGCCAGCAGCTTGGAAGTCCAAAACAATGAGCAGTTCTTC. This codes for CASSLEVQNNEQFF. This sequence joins TRBV5-1 and TRBJ2-1; D is ambiguous. This CDR3 has 14 residues. Trimming pared 0 bases from V and 5 bases from J, leaving 9 bases between. Germline loops: CDR1 SGHRS, CDR2 YFSETQ.

The V call is TRBV29-1, the J call TRBJ2-7, with D possibly being TRBD1 (6 bases). The CDR3 sequence is 13 residues long. CDR1 and CDR2 from the germline V gene are SQVTM and ANQGSEA. The V end lost 3 bases, the J end lost 1 base, and 10 bases lay between the germline ends. The CDR3 sequence is CSVELGASYEQYF. In DNA, the CDR3 is TGCAGCGTTGAGCTGGGGGCTTCCTACGAGCAGTACTTC.

V usage is TRBV10-3 and J usage is TRBJ2-7; the D call may be TRBD1 or TRBD2 (5 bases each). Trimming removed 2 bases at V and 2 bases at J, with 13 bases between. The CDR3 is 15 residues long. Germline CDR1 ENHRY, CDR2 SYGVKD. The DNA of the CDR3 is TGTGCCATCAGTGAGGGGGGTGGCAGAACCTACGAGCAGTACTTC. Its protein product is CAISEGGGRTYEQYF.

The chain couples TRBV28 to TRBJ1-5; TRBD1 aligns across 7 bases. The germline gives CDR1 MDHEN, CDR2 SYDVKM. V shed 5 bases and J 11 bases; nucleotides not matched to a gene: 15. This CDR3 comprises 15 residues. DNA for the CDR3: TGTGCCAGCAGTAATAACAGGGGCCCCGGAGACGCCCAGCATTTT. Encoded protein: CASSNNRGPGDAQHF.

The rearrangement uses TRBV9 and TRBJ2-1; 9 nucleotides line up with TRBD2. This CDR3 has 14 residues. The germline V gene has CDR1 SGDLS and CDR2 YYNGEE. With 2 bases clipped from V and 6 bases from J, the junction kept 3 bases outside the gene matches. The CDR3 protein is CASSVLAGPNEQFF. The CDR3 coding sequence is TGTGCCAGCAGCGTGCTAGCGGGACCCAATGAGCAGTTCTTC.

Turning to this clone: The sample has other DNA sequences that encode this CDR3 too. The chain couples TRBV7-9 to TRBJ2-3; the D is unclear. Germline CDR1 SEHNR, CDR2 FQNEAQ (reference sequence). The CDR3 length is 12 residues. V lost 5 bases and J 3 bases, leaving 6 bases between the germline ends. The CDR3 region is CASSLETDTQYF. The CDR3 DNA reads TGTGCCAGCAGCCTGGAAACAGATACGCAGTATTTT.

V usage is TRBV30 and J usage is TRBJ1-3; D is unclear. Trimming shortened V by 3 bases and J by 2 bases, and 11 bases separated the two germline ends. The germline V gene has CDR1 GTSNPN and CDR2 SVGIG (reference sequence). CDR3 size: 14 residues. Here the CDR3 reads CAWRLPEAGNTIYF. CDR3 in DNA: TGTGCCTGGAGGTTACCGGAGGCTGGAAACACCATATATTTT.

CDR3 sequence reads: CASSPSQGPYGYTF. In nucleotides, the CDR3 is TGTGCCAGCAGCCCGAGTCAGGGTCCCTATGGCTACACCTTC. The chain combines TRBV7-2 with TRBJ1-2; TRBD1 is a possible D gene (5 bases). The germline gives CDR1 SGHTA, CDR2 FQGNSA. This CDR3 comprises 14 residues. V lost 5 bases and J lost 4, with 14 bases in between.

The chain recombines TRBV6-5 with TRBJ1-1; no firm D call. V shed 6 bases and J shed 2 bases, with 13 bases lying between them. The CDR3 is 14 amino acids. Germline CDR1 reads MNHEY; CDR2 reads SVGAGI. CDR3: CASRRTASNTEAFF. DNA of the CDR3: TGTGCCAGCAGGCGTACAGCCTCCAACACTGAAGCTTTCTTT.

V gene TRBV5-6 combines with J gene TRBJ1-2, with 7 bases fitting TRBD1. The CDR3 length is 14 residues. Germline values: CDR1 SGHDT, CDR2 YYEEEE. With V trimmed by 1 base and J by 3 bases, 3 bases remained unmatched. The CDR3 sequence: CASSLQGGDYGYTF. The DNA for the CDR3 is TGTGCCAGCAGCTTGCAGGGGGGCGACTATGGCTACACCTTC.

This clone was seen a few times. V and J are TRBV18 and TRBJ2-1, with TRBD2 matching 10 bases. This CDR3 spans 17 amino acids. The germline CDR1 and CDR2 sequences are KGHSH and LQKENI. Trimming took 3 bases from V and 3 from J; bases not matched to a gene: 8. This CDR3 reads CASSPSSGRPFYNEQFF. CDR3 bases: TGTGCCAGCTCACCTAGTAGCGGGAGGCCCTTCTACAATGAGCAGTTCTTC.

This chain links TRBV5-6 with TRBJ1-2; D perhaps matches TRBD1 (5 bases). From germline, CDR1 is SGHDT and CDR2 YYEEEE. V lost 0 bases and J lost 4, with 13 bases in between. This CDR3 contains 15 residues. Written as DNA, the CDR3 is TGTGCCAGCAGCTTGGTTGCAGGGATCGGCTATGGCTACACCTTC. This translates into CASSLVAGIGYGYTF.

The rearrangement links TRBV24-1 to TRBJ2-1; D is perhaps TRBD2 (6 bases). The germline V and J ends were trimmed by 4 bases and 3 bases, with 24 bases remaining between them. CDR3 length: 19 amino acids. Germline V gene data show CDR1 as KGHDR and CDR2 as SFDVKD. The CDR3 nucleotides read TGTGCCACCAGTGACCGCCAGGGCCGGGGAGGACATATCTACAATGAGCAGTTCTTC. The encoded protein is CATSDRQGRGGHIYNEQFF.

A single count supports this clone. The chain is built from TRBV14 and TRBJ1-1, with TRBD1 matching 7 bases. The CDR3 spans 15 residues. The V segment lost 0 bases and the J segment 3 bases; nucleotides outside the gene matches: 4. Germline V gene lookup returns CDR1 SGHDN and CDR2 FVKESK. CDR3 sequence reads: CASSQDAQGDTEAFF. The CDR3 DNA reads TGTGCCAGCAGCCAAGATGCCCAGGGGGACACTGAAGCTTTCTTT. Complete variable domain (other parts from reference TRBV14 and TRBJ1-1): EAGVTQFPSHSVIEKGQTVTLRCDPISGHDNLYWYRRVMGKEIKFLLHFVKESKQDESGMPNNRFLAERTGGTYSTLKVQPAELEDSGVYFCASSQDAQGDTEAFFGQGTRLTVV.

V is TRBV6-2 or TRBV6-3 and J is TRBJ2-3; the match to TRBD2 covers 13 bases. The ends lost 6 bases at V and 1 base at J; junction bases unmatched: 16. Germline CDR1 MNHEY, CDR2 SVGEGT. The CDR3 extends over 20 amino acids. CDR3 sequence (DNA): TGTGCCAGCAGCCCCGAGGGACTAGCGGGGAGGGCGCTCCGCACAGATACGCAGTATTTT. Translated, it gives CASSPEGLAGRALRTDTQYF.

This clone was seen a handful of times. The V gene is TRBV5-6, the J gene TRBJ1-5; weak D call: TRBD1 (5 bases). CDR1 and CDR2 (germline): SGHDT, YYEEEE. Trimming stripped 2 bases from V and 5 bases from J, with 11 bases between. This CDR3 is built from 14 residues. CDR3 bases: TGTGCCAGCAGCTTATGGAGGGGTCATCAGCCCCAGCATTTT. Residues: CASSLWRGHQPQHF.

This chain connects TRBV11-3 to TRBJ2-6; no definite D call. Germline CDR1 SGHNT, CDR2 YENEEA. V was trimmed by 2 bases and J by 2 bases, leaving 7 bases between them. The length of the CDR3 is 15 residues. The CDR3 is CASSLIAPGANVLTF. As DNA, the CDR3 is TGTGCCAGCAGCTTAATAGCTCCTGGGGCCAACGTCCTGACTTTC.

A single count supports this clone. V usage is TRBV9 and J usage is TRBJ2-2; D gene uncertain. This CDR3 has 16 residues. CDR1 SGDLS and CDR2 YYNGEE come from the germline V gene. The ends were cut back, 3 bases at V and 2 bases at J, with 14 bases in the middle. The CDR3 reads CASSGPAGINTGELFF. CDR3 in DNA: TGTGCCAGCAGCGGACCGGCAGGAATTAACACCGGGGAGCTGTTTTTT.

The rearrangement uses TRBV6-5 and TRBJ2-1; 10 bases map to TRBD2. The germline V gene has CDR1 MNHEY and CDR2 SVGAGI. The J segment lost 4 bases and the V segment lost 4 bases, leaving 7 bases of the junction unmatched. CDR3 size: 16 residues. CDR3 bases: TGTGCCAGCAGTTTCACTACTAGCGGGGCGTACAATGAGCAGTTCTTC. This codes for CASSFTTSGAYNEQFF.

This clone showed up just a few times. The V gene is TRBV4-1, the J gene TRBJ2-1; perhaps TRBD1 as D (6 bases). The CDR3 consists of 16 residues. V lost 8 bases to trimming and J lost 7 bases, with 24 bases between them. The germline V gene has CDR1 MGHRA and CDR2 YSYEKL. CDR3: CASSPGETGHQNEQFF. In nucleotides, the CDR3 is TGCGCCAGCTCCCCTGGCGAGACAGGCCATCAGAATGAGCAGTTCTTC.

The V and J genes are TRBV6-2 or TRBV6-3 and TRBJ1-4, with TRBD1 as a possible D gene (6 bases). The ends were cut back, 2 bases at V and 0 bases at J, with 16 bases in the middle. Per the germline V gene, CDR1 is MNHEY and CDR2 is SVGEGT. This CDR3 region has 18 residues. The CDR3 bases are TGTGCCAGCAGTTACCGGGGGCCAGGCCGTTCAACTAATGAAAAACTGTTTTTT. Translating gives CASSYRGPGRSTNEKLFF.

The rearrangement joins TRBV30 to TRBJ2-7; 8 positions agree with TRBD2. The CDR3 sequence is 14 residues long. Germline CDR1 GTSNPN, CDR2 SVGIG (reference sequence). Trimming took 3 bases from V and 2 from J; bases not matched to a gene: 6. The DNA for the CDR3 is TGTGCCTGGAGCGCACTAGCGGAACCCTACGAGCAGTACTTC. It encodes CAWSALAEPYEQYF.

This clone was picked up one time. The gene calls are TRBV9 and TRBJ2-5; 7 positions agree with TRBD1. Germline assignment: CDR1 SGDLS and CDR2 YYNGEE. The J segment lost 1 base and the V segment lost 4 bases, leaving 13 bases of the junction unmatched. The CDR3 has 17 residues. The CDR3 bases are TGTGCCAGCAGCTCAGGGAGTGGATGGGACAGCCAAGAGACCCAGTACTTC. Amino acids: CASSSGSGWDSQETQYF.

The chain carries TRBV11-3 and TRBJ1-2; 8 positions agree with TRBD1. The CDR3 totals 15 residues. Germline assignment: CDR1 SGHNT and CDR2 YENEEA. V gave up 3 bases and J gave up 8 bases; unmatched junction bases: 11. The CDR3 DNA is TGTGCCAGCAGCTTGAGTCCAGGGGGCAAGGAAGGCTACACCTTC. Translation gives CASSLSPGGKEGYTF.

This sequence joins TRBV19 and TRBJ2-7, with 8 bases aligning to TRBD1. The germline V gene has CDR1 LNHDA and CDR2 SQIVND (reference sequence). With V trimmed by 1 base and J by 7 bases, 6 bases remained unmatched. The CDR3 totals 14 residues. The CDR3, as DNA: TGTGCCAGTAGTATAGGGGACAGGCTGGAAGAGCAGTACTTC. Amino acid sequence: CASSIGDRLEEQYF.

CDR3 residues: CASSLNIGRIGGELFF. Written as DNA, the CDR3 is TGTGCCAGCAGCTTGAACATCGGGAGAATCGGCGGGGAGCTGTTTTTT. This chain links TRBV5-4 with TRBJ2-2; D is perhaps TRBD2 (6 bases). Germline values: CDR1 SGHNT, CDR2 YYREEE (reference sequence). Deletions cut 1 base from V and 7 bases from J, with 17 bases between. This CDR3 is 16 amino acids long.